The rows below give T cell receptor beta chains drawn from one sample of a study of identical twins. MiXCR, applied by TCRdb to the 5' RACE reads, yields one record per CDR3 protein. Of a few hundred thousand distinct CDR3 sequences in the sample, about a fifth were seen once. The specimen was naive T cells sorted from blood. These receptors originate from a man aged 50-59 years in good health. The CDR3 runs from the conserved cysteine through the conserved F or W.

v_call	cdr3_aa
TRBV29-1	CSVEGRDFGTYEQYF
TRBV12-3/TRBV12-4	CASSYRDRGPQETQYF
TRBV7-2	CASSLGPGLAKPQETQYF
TRBV5-5	CASSWDRGLGKLFF
TRBV5-1	CASRGTGVYNEQFF
TRBV12-3/TRBV12-4	CASSKPGFRTDTQYF
TRBV20-1	CSAEGGLLVPYEQFF
TRBV5-1	CASSLDPGAVNTEAFF
TRBV28	CASNSGAGGQSNYGYTF
TRBV5-1	CASSLSLTGGNYGYTF
TRBV10-3	CAISRPGQPVEAFF
TRBV5-5	CASSLAQGYYNEQFF
TRBV27	CASSSTGRQTQYF
TRBV12-3/TRBV12-4	CASSLSDLYEQYF
TRBV20-1	CSARVAGVGNEQFF
TRBV29-1	CSVGDRGNIQYF
TRBV12-3/TRBV12-4	CASRWGSESNQPQHF
TRBV5-1	CASSLDRFSGNTIYF
TRBV29-1	CSCPRGAGGRTDTQYF
TRBV3-1	CASSRLAGGLTDTQYF
TRBV12-3/TRBV12-4	CASSTGLADRAGANVLTF
TRBV6-5	CASSYLVARGNIQYF
TRBV20-1	CSARLAGTGELFF
TRBV20-1	CSASTGGPFYEQFF
TRBV27	CASNIQGSGYNEQFF
TRBV6-2/TRBV6-3	CASSRYGTISTYGYTF
TRBV7-3	CASSLMAGDIYGYTF
TRBV5-5	CASSLGDFNYGYTF
TRBV19	CASSPRLAEQFF
TRBV20-1	CSARESRGSYNVQFF
TRBV5-1	CASSLAGTGGTEAFF
TRBV6-1	CASGTSGRWDEQFF
TRBV24-1	CATSPRGYGPYGYTF
TRBV6-5	CASSYLGPGYQPQHF
TRBV20-1	CSAPSLHTYEQYF
TRBV27	CASSQQVSNQPQHF
TRBV5-1	CASSLGAANTGELFF
TRBV6-2/TRBV6-3	CASSSHAWQPQHF
TRBV5-1	CASSLVPGDYEQYF
TRBV20-1	CSAREFYEQYF
TRBV12-3/TRBV12-4	CASSPKRYLSEQFF
TRBV10-3	CAISGQAGGPRGTGELFF
TRBV20-1	CSARDSSGQGGRYTEAFF
TRBV6-2/TRBV6-3	CASSPVKYNEQFF
TRBV6-2/TRBV6-3	CASSYYQTQYF